This TCR beta chain was documented in a study of control samples from healthy donors and cancer patients. Sequencing was performed with immunoSEQ multiplex PCR; in TCRdb, only in-frame clones are kept and a portion is missing. The sample includes roughly 140,000 clones, 93% of them seen just once. Trimming took 4 bases from V and 1 from J; bases not matched to a gene: 6. Germline loops: CDR1 LNHDA, CDR2 SQIVND (reference sequence). This CDR3 comprises 15 residues. The specimen was blood. The chain uses TRBV19 and TRBJ2-7; 8 nucleotides agree with TRBD1. The TCR sequence derives from a man in his fifties in good health. The CDR3 nucleotides are TGTGCCAGTAGTAAACACTGGACAGGGTCCTACGAGCAGTACTTC. Translated, it gives CASSKHWTGSYEQYF.